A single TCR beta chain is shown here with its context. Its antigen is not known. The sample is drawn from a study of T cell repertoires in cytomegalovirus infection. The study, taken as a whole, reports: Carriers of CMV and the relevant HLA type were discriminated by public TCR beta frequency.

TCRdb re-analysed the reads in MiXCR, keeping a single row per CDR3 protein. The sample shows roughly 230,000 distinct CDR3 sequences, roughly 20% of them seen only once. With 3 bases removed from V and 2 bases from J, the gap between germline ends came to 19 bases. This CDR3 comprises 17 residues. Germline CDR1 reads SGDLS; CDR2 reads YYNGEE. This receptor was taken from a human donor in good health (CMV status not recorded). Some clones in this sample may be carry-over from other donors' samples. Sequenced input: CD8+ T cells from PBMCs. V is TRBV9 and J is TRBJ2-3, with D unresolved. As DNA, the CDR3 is TGTGCCAGCAGCGCCTGGACCCCCGACCCTATCACAGATACGCAGTATTTT. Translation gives CASSAWTPDPITDTQYF.